The 18 T cell receptor beta chains reported below all come from one sample, sequenced in a study of long-term antiretroviral therapy in people with HIV. Version v3.0 of the immunoSEQ assay was performed at survey level. TCRdb's table, derived via immunoSEQ multiplex PCR, lists solely in-frame clones and lacks some. Of about 43,000 clones in the sample, 86% were seen once. The source material was unsorted PBMCs, sampled 0.1 years before starting antiretroviral therapy. These TCRs come from a woman aged 45 to 65 with HIV.

This chain joins TRBV19 and TRBJ1-1; possible D gene TRBD1, 5 bases. V lost 0 bases to trimming and J lost 11 bases, with 19 bases between them. The CDR3 length is 15 residues. Germline V gene data show CDR1 as LNHDA and CDR2 as SQIVND (reference sequence). DNA of the CDR3: TGTGCCAGTAGTATAGATCACGGGACGACGGCTTCGGCTTTCTTT. Amino acid sequence: CASSIDHGTTASAFF.

The gene calls are TRBV30 and TRBJ2-1; 12 bases agree with TRBD2. The length of the CDR3 is 14 residues. Looked up from germline, CDR1 is GTSNPN and CDR2 is SVGIG (reference sequence). The ends lost 7 bases at V and 1 base at J; junction bases unmatched: 2. As DNA, the CDR3 is TGTGCCTCCACTAGCGGGGGGTCCTACAATGAGCAGTTCTTC. Protein: CASTSGGSYNEQFF.

The chain has TRBV29-1 and TRBJ1-4; 7 nucleotides agree with TRBD1. Per the germline V gene, CDR1 is SQVTM and CDR2 is ANQGSEA. Germline trimming cut 6 bases from V and 6 bases from J; bases unmatched to any gene: 7. The CDR3 is made up of 13 amino acids. This CDR3 reads CSVSQGGHEKLFF. CDR3 DNA sequence: TGCAGCGTGTCCCAGGGGGGTCATGAAAAACTGTTTTTT.

Concerning this clone itself: One end of the junction is discordant with germline, which a read error may explain. V gene TRBV7-7 combines with J gene TRBJ2-1; TRBD2 might be the D (5 bases). The CDR3 runs 14 residues. CDR1 is SSHAT and CDR2 is FNYEAQ in the germline V gene (reference sequence). This chain's CDR3 is CASSLEGSNNEQFF. Here the CDR3 DNA reads TGTGCTAGCAGCTTAGAGGGCAGCAACAATGAGCAGTTCTTC.

V gene TRBV15 combines with J gene TRBJ1-2; no reliable D call. CDR1 is LNHNV and CDR2 is YYDKDF in the germline V gene (reference sequence). This CDR3 has 15 amino acids. The ends were cut back, 0 bases at V and 3 bases at J, with 11 bases in the middle. The CDR3 loop is CATSRDEGTYYGYTF. In DNA, the CDR3 is TGTGCCACCAGCAGAGATGAGGGAACCTACTATGGCTACACCTTC.

The gene calls are TRBV6-5 and TRBJ2-2; D may match TRBD1 or TRBD2 (5 bases each). Germline-derived CDR1 and CDR2 are MNHEY and SVGAGI. V was trimmed by 10 bases and J by 1 base, leaving 10 bases between them. This CDR3 contains 13 residues. The CDR3 nucleotides are TGTGCCATCCGGGACCTGAACACCGGGGAGCTGTTTTTT. Translation: CAIRDLNTGELFF.

The rearrangement joins TRBV2 to TRBJ1-1; possibly TRBD1 for D (5 bases). The germline CDR1 and CDR2 sequences are SNHLY and FYNNEI. V lost 7 bases to trimming and J lost 3 bases, with 21 bases between them. CDR3 size: 16 residues. CDR3 sequence: CASIPRGRGEYTEAFF. The CDR3, as DNA: TGTGCCAGCATCCCCCGGGGACGCGGGGAGTACACTGAAGCTTTCTTT.

The chain combines TRBV7-2 with TRBJ2-1, with 8 positions matching TRBD2. V lost 1 base and J lost 1; bases outside the gene matches: 6. The CDR3 sequence is 17 residues long. The germline CDR1 and CDR2 sequences are SGHTA and FQGNSA. CDR3 bases: TGTGCCAGCAGCTTAGAGGGGCGGGGGGTTTCCTACAATGAGCAGTTCTTC. It yields the protein CASSLEGRGVSYNEQFF.

Only a few counts were recorded for this clone. CDR3 in amino acids: CSYKLGGDYGYTF. The CDR3 nucleotides are TGCAGCTACAAGCTTGGGGGCGACTATGGCTACACCTTC. The rearrangement joins TRBV29-1 to TRBJ1-2; D is perhaps TRBD1 (6 bases). The CDR3 is 13 amino acids. Germline lookup yields CDR1 SQVTM and CDR2 ANQGSEA. Between the trimmed V and J ends, which lost 8 bases and 3 bases, there was a span of 16 bases.

The gene calls are TRBV7-9 and TRBJ2-1, with D perhaps matching TRBD2 (6 bases). V was clipped by 3 bases and J by 4 bases, with 13 bases between them. Germline assignment: CDR1 SEHNR and CDR2 FQNEAQ (reference sequence). CDR3 length: 15 residues. Written as DNA, the CDR3 is TGTGCCAGCAGCTTTGGGGACTGGAGTTACAATGAGCAGTTCTTC. Residues: CASSFGDWSYNEQFF.

This clone was counted only a few times. The V call is TRBV6-1, the J call TRBJ1-2; the D gene is possibly TRBD1 (6 bases). Germline values: CDR1 MNHNS, CDR2 SASEGT. This CDR3 is built from 15 residues. Trimming stripped 2 bases from V and 4 bases from J, with 14 bases between. Here the CDR3 reads CASSERRGSGYGYTF. For the CDR3, the DNA is TGTGCCAGCAGTGAACGGAGGGGGAGCGGCTATGGCTACACCTTC.

This sequence joins TRBV7-2 and TRBJ2-7, with 7 bases lining up with TRBD1. Germline V gives CDR1 SGHTA, CDR2 FQGNSA. This CDR3 spans 17 amino acids. The V gene end was trimmed by 1 base and the J gene end by 1 base; junction bases not matched to a gene: 10. The CDR3 loop is CASSLVTGQRISYEQYF. The CDR3 DNA follows: TGTGCCAGCAGCTTAGTGACGGGACAGCGAATTTCCTACGAGCAGTACTTC. Based on the CDR3 plus reference TRBV7-2 and TRBJ2-7, the full variable domain is GAGVSQSPSNKVTEKGKDVELRCDPISGHTALYWYRQSLGQGLEFLIYFQGNSAPDKSGLPSDRFSAERTGGSVSTLTIQRTQQEDSAVYLCASSLVTGQRISYEQYFGPGTRLTVT.

V usage is TRBV30 and J usage is TRBJ1-2, with D hard to call. Per the germline V gene, CDR1 is GTSNPN and CDR2 is SVGIG (reference sequence). V lost 2 bases, J lost 2 bases, and 9 bases lay in between. The CDR3 has 13 residues. Here the CDR3 DNA reads TGTGCCTGGAGTCCCGGGAAGAACTATGGCTACACCTTC. Its protein product is CAWSPGKNYGYTF.

V and J are TRBV10-3 and TRBJ1-1; TRBD1 matches 7 bases. The V gene's germline CDR1 is ENHRY and CDR2 SYGVKD. V lost 0 bases to trimming and J lost 5 bases; unmatched junction nucleotides: 3. The CDR3 has 14 residues. The DNA for the CDR3 is TGTGCCATCAGTGAGTCGAACAGGGGAACTGAAGCTTTCTTT. Its translation is CAISESNRGTEAFF.

The rearrangement joins TRBV27 to TRBJ2-7; 9 bases are a match to TRBD1. Trimming removed 5 bases from V and 4 bases from J; junction bases left unmatched: 9. Germline assignment: CDR1 MNHEY and CDR2 SMNVEV (reference sequence). This CDR3 comprises 15 residues. In DNA, the CDR3 is TGTGCCAGCAGTCCTCGCCGGGACAGGGTTTACGAGCAGTACTTC. This gives the protein CASSPRRDRVYEQYF.

The table lists this clone with a count of one. The gene calls are TRBV11-1 and TRBJ2-2, with a weak D call TRBD1 (5 bases). V lost 3 bases, J lost 5 bases, and 19 bases lay in between. The CDR3 totals 17 residues. Per the germline V gene, CDR1 is SGHAT and CDR2 is FQDESV (reference sequence). The CDR3 region is CASSLSAKGLKTGELFF. CDR3 coding DNA: TGTGCCAGCAGCTTGTCTGCCAAGGGGTTAAAAACCGGGGAGCTGTTTTTT. The full variable domain, completed using reference TRBV11-1 and TRBJ2-2, is EAEVAQSPRYKITEKSQAVAFWCDPISGHATLYWYRQILGQGPELLVQFQDESVVDDSQLPKDRFSAERLKGVDSTLKIQPAELGDSAMYLCASSLSAKGLKTGELFFGEGSRLTVL.

The chain carries TRBV4-1 and TRBJ1-3, with 8 bases aligning to TRBD1. This CDR3 has 16 residues. The V gene's germline CDR1 is MGHRA and CDR2 YSYEKL. The V segment lost 5 bases and the J segment 6 bases; nucleotides outside the gene matches: 12. The CDR3 region is CASSDPGQAFANTIYF. The CDR3 region has the DNA TGCGCCAGCAGCGATCCGGGACAGGCCTTTGCAAACACCATATATTTT.

The rearrangement uses TRBV19 and TRBJ1-5, with D unresolved. From germline, CDR1 is LNHDA and CDR2 SQIVND (reference sequence). The CDR3 spans 16 residues. V was clipped by 0 bases and J by 1 base, with 10 bases between them. The chain's CDR3 is CASSIDTGSSNQPQHF. Here the CDR3 DNA reads TGTGCCAGTAGTATAGATACGGGTTCAAGCAATCAGCCCCAGCATTTT.